These T cell receptor beta chains were read from a single sample in a study of T cells in localized non-small cell lung cancer. The assay was immunoSEQ multiplex PCR, and TCRdb's table has in-frame clones only and misses some. The table shows approximately 15,000 clones, with approximately 85% occurring only once. The material was peripheral blood, obtained before any cancer treatment. The receptors were sampled from a woman aged 35-75 years with stage I lung adenocarcinoma. The CDR3 runs from the conserved cysteine through the conserved F or W. D genes are given only for firm matches. Expanded clones are given a class, and other clones once, few, many or no size at all.

cdr3_length: 14
j_call: TRBJ1-1
clone_size: .
v_call: TRBV6-5
d_call: .
cdr3_aa: CASSYFTSYTEAFF
cdr3_nt: TGTGCCAGCAGTTACTTCACCAGCTACACTGAAGCTTTCTTT

cdr3_length: 16
j_call: TRBJ2-3
clone_size: .
v_call: TRBV4-3
d_call: TRBD2
cdr3_aa: CASSQDGLAGTDTQYF
cdr3_nt: TGCGCCAGCAGCCAAGATGGACTAGCGGGCACAGATACGCAGTATTTT

cdr3_length: 8
j_call: TRBJ1-2
clone_size: .
v_call: TRBV20-1
d_call: .
cdr3_aa: CSASEYTF
cdr3_nt: TGCAGTGCTTCTGAATACACCTTC

cdr3_length: 13
j_call: TRBJ1-3
clone_size: .
v_call: TRBV18
d_call: TRBD1
cdr3_aa: CASSRGEGNTIYF
cdr3_nt: TGTGCCAGCTCCAGGGGGGAAGGAAACACCATATATTTT

cdr3_length: 15
j_call: TRBJ2-5
clone_size: .
v_call: TRBV11-3
d_call: TRBD1
cdr3_aa: CASSTRDRGQETQYF
cdr3_nt: TGTGCCAGCAGCACCCGGGACAGGGGGCAAGAGACCCAGTACTTC

cdr3_length: 13
j_call: TRBJ1-6
clone_size: .
v_call: TRBV30
d_call: .
cdr3_aa: CAWTGGAPSPLHF
cdr3_nt: TGTGCCTGGACGGGGGGCGCCCCTTCACCCCTCCACTTT

cdr3_length: 13
j_call: TRBJ2-7
clone_size: .
v_call: TRBV5-4
d_call: TRBD1
cdr3_aa: CASSRTGDYEQYF
cdr3_nt: TGTGCCAGCAGTCGGACAGGGGATTACGAGCAGTACTTC

cdr3_length: 17
j_call: TRBJ2-1
clone_size: .
v_call: TRBV11-2
d_call: .
cdr3_aa: CASSLGSRVLSYNEQFF
cdr3_nt: TGTGCCAGCAGCTTGGGTAGTCGGGTACTCTCCTACAATGAGCAGTTCTTC

cdr3_length: 11
j_call: TRBJ2-1
clone_size: .
v_call: TRBV27
d_call: .
cdr3_aa: CASSYHNEQFF
cdr3_nt: TGTGCCAGCAGTTACCACAATGAGCAGTTCTTC

cdr3_length: 13
j_call: TRBJ1-1
clone_size: once
v_call: TRBV25-1
d_call: .
cdr3_aa: CASSPTGRAGAFF
cdr3_nt: TGTGCCAGCAGCCCCACGGGGCGGGCTGGCGCTTTCTTT

cdr3_length: 15
j_call: TRBJ2-7
clone_size: .
v_call: TRBV5-5
d_call: TRBD1
cdr3_aa: CASSPTGQGGYEQYF
cdr3_nt: TGTGCCAGCAGCCCGACTGGACAGGGTGGGTACGAGCAGTACTTC

cdr3_length: 15
j_call: TRBJ2-7
clone_size: .
v_call: TRBV21-1
d_call: .
cdr3_aa: CASRLRRGARYEQYF
cdr3_nt: TGTGCCAGCAGGTTAAGGCGGGGGGCGAGGTACGAGCAGTACTTC

cdr3_length: 15
j_call: TRBJ1-2
clone_size: .
v_call: TRBV5-1
d_call: .
cdr3_aa: CASSLDGTAGYGYTF
cdr3_nt: TGCGCCAGCAGCTTGGACGGAACCGCTGGCTATGGCTACACCTTC

cdr3_length: 18
j_call: TRBJ2-3
clone_size: .
v_call: TRBV7-2
d_call: .
cdr3_aa: CASRPYRDIGINTDTQYF
cdr3_nt: TGTGCCAGCAGGCCGTACCGGGACATTGGGATCAACACAGATACGCAGTATTTT

cdr3_length: 14
j_call: TRBJ2-5
clone_size: .
v_call: TRBV9
d_call: .
cdr3_aa: CASSVGSYQETQYF
cdr3_nt: TGTGCCAGCAGCGTCGGATCCTACCAAGAGACCCAGTACTTC

cdr3_length: 11
j_call: TRBJ2-7
clone_size: .
v_call: TRBV25-1
d_call: .
cdr3_aa: CASSAYGEQYF
cdr3_nt: TGTGCCAGCAGTGCTTACGGCGAGCAGTACTTC

cdr3_length: 16
j_call: TRBJ2-3
clone_size: .
v_call: TRBV28
d_call: TRBD2
cdr3_aa: CASSLGTSRNTDTQYF
cdr3_nt: TGTGCCAGCAGTTTGGGGACTAGCAGGAACACAGATACGCAGTATTTT

cdr3_length: 12
j_call: TRBJ2-5
clone_size: .
v_call: TRBV5-1
d_call: .
cdr3_aa: CASSLGSETQYF
cdr3_nt: TGCGCCAGCAGCTTGGGGAGCGAGACCCAGTACTTC

cdr3_length: 15
j_call: TRBJ1-1
clone_size: few
v_call: TRBV5-4
d_call: .
cdr3_aa: CASSLNWGMDTEAFF
cdr3_nt: TGTGCCAGCAGCTTGAATTGGGGTATGGACACTGAAGCTTTCTTT

cdr3_length: 16
j_call: TRBJ2-1
clone_size: .
v_call: TRBV27
d_call: TRBD1
cdr3_aa: CASSFRGTGKGNEQFF
cdr3_nt: TGTGCCAGCAGTTTTAGGGGGACAGGGAAGGGCAATGAGCAGTTCTTC

cdr3_length: 14
j_call: TRBJ1-1
clone_size: few
v_call: TRBV30
d_call: TRBD1
cdr3_aa: CAWTYRDRNTEAFF
cdr3_nt: TGTGCCTGGACATACCGGGACAGGAACACTGAAGCTTTCTTT

cdr3_length: 14
j_call: TRBJ2-7
clone_size: .
v_call: TRBV27
d_call: TRBD1
cdr3_aa: CASRMTGPLGEQYF
cdr3_nt: TGTGCCAGCAGAATGACAGGGCCCCTCGGCGAGCAGTACTTC

cdr3_length: 16
j_call: TRBJ1-2
clone_size: once
v_call: TRBV14
d_call: TRBD1
cdr3_aa: CASSQDEGTVTYGYTF
cdr3_nt: TGTGCCAGCAGCCAAGATGAGGGGACAGTGACCTATGGCTACACCTTC

cdr3_length: 18
j_call: TRBJ2-3
clone_size: .
v_call: TRBV9
d_call: TRBD2
cdr3_aa: CASSVGLAGGQRTDTQYF
cdr3_nt: TGTGCCAGCAGCGTGGGGCTAGCGGGGGGGCAGCGCACAGATACGCAGTATTTT

cdr3_length: 14
j_call: TRBJ1-1
clone_size: .
v_call: TRBV4-3
d_call: TRBD1
cdr3_aa: CASSPGQGNTEAFF
cdr3_nt: TGCGCCAGCAGCCCAGGACAGGGGAACACTGAAGCTTTCTTT

cdr3_length: 14
j_call: TRBJ2-7
clone_size: .
v_call: TRBV5-1
d_call: .
cdr3_aa: CASSLDGQPYEQYF
cdr3_nt: TGCGCCAGCAGCTTGGACGGACAGCCCTACGAGCAGTACTTC

cdr3_length: 14
j_call: TRBJ1-1
clone_size: .
v_call: TRBV16
d_call: .
cdr3_aa: CASSQRSPGTEAFF
cdr3_nt: TGTGCCAGCAGCCAGAGGAGTCCGGGGACTGAAGCTTTCTTT

cdr3_length: 13
j_call: TRBJ2-2
clone_size: few
v_call: TRBV6-4
d_call: .
cdr3_aa: CASSDGGSGELFF
cdr3_nt: TGTGCCAGCAGTGACGGGGGGTCGGGGGAGCTGTTTTTT

cdr3_length: 16
j_call: TRBJ1-1
clone_size: .
v_call: TRBV5-1
d_call: .
cdr3_aa: CASSPYGTHENTEAFF
cdr3_nt: TGCGCCAGCAGCCCATATGGAACACATGAGAACACTGAAGCTTTCTTT

cdr3_length: 12
j_call: TRBJ1-5
clone_size: .
v_call: TRBV19
d_call: .
cdr3_aa: CASSRGDQPQHF
cdr3_nt: TGTGCCAGTAGTAGAGGGGATCAGCCCCAGCATTTT

cdr3_length: 14
j_call: TRBJ1-4
clone_size: .
v_call: TRBV27
d_call: TRBD1
cdr3_aa: CASSPQTGLGKLFF
cdr3_nt: TGTGCCAGCAGTCCCCAGACAGGGTTGGGAAAACTGTTTTTT

cdr3_length: 15
j_call: TRBJ2-3
clone_size: .
v_call: TRBV25-1
d_call: .
cdr3_aa: CASSDGQISADTQYF
cdr3_nt: TGTGCCAGCAGTGACGGGCAGATCAGCGCAGATACGCAGTATTTT

cdr3_length: 15
j_call: TRBJ2-5
clone_size: .
v_call: TRBV7-2
d_call: TRBD2
cdr3_aa: CASSLGGGPKETQYF
cdr3_nt: TGTGCCAGCAGCTTGGGCGGGGGACCAAAAGAGACCCAGTACTTC

cdr3_length: 13
j_call: TRBJ1-2
clone_size: .
v_call: TRBV14
d_call: .
cdr3_aa: CASSLDSGYGYTF
cdr3_nt: TGTGCCAGCAGCCTAGACTCAGGGTATGGCTACACCTTC

cdr3_length: 14
j_call: TRBJ2-3
clone_size: .
v_call: TRBV6-1
d_call: TRBD1
cdr3_aa: CASTDRGGTDTQYF
cdr3_nt: TGTGCCAGCACCGACAGGGGCGGCACAGATACGCAGTATTTT

cdr3_length: 16
j_call: TRBJ1-5
clone_size: .
v_call: TRBV19
d_call: .
cdr3_aa: CASSQGYGISNQPQHF
cdr3_nt: TGTGCCAGTAGTCAAGGGTATGGGATTAGCAATCAGCCCCAGCATTTT

cdr3_length: 14
j_call: TRBJ1-2
clone_size: once
v_call: TRBV27
d_call: TRBD1
cdr3_aa: CASTREGAIDGYTF
cdr3_nt: TGTGCCAGCACCCGCGAGGGGGCAATAGACGGCTACACCTTC

cdr3_length: 14
j_call: TRBJ1-2
clone_size: .
v_call: TRBV28
d_call: .
cdr3_aa: CASRPGGLDYGYTF
cdr3_nt: TGTGCCAGCAGACCGGGGGGGTTAGACTATGGCTACACCTTC

cdr3_length: 15
j_call: TRBJ1-2
clone_size: .
v_call: TRBV2
d_call: .
cdr3_aa: CAVAGVRDGNYGYTF
cdr3_nt: TGTGCCGTCGCGGGGGTGAGGGACGGTAACTATGGCTACACCTTC

cdr3_length: 15
j_call: TRBJ2-7
clone_size: .
v_call: TRBV7-5
d_call: .
cdr3_aa: CARSSGWGKPYEQYF
cdr3_nt: TGTGCCAGAAGCTCCGGCTGGGGGAAGCCTTACGAGCAGTACTTC

cdr3_length: 15
j_call: TRBJ2-2
clone_size: few
v_call: TRBV21-1
d_call: .
cdr3_aa: CASSGGETITGELFF
cdr3_nt: TGTGCCAGCAGCGGAGGGGAAACGATCACCGGGGAGCTGTTTTTT

cdr3_length: 13
j_call: TRBJ2-7
clone_size: .
v_call: TRBV9
d_call: TRBD2
cdr3_aa: CASSAGLAYEQYF
cdr3_nt: TGTGCCAGCAGCGCCGGACTAGCCTACGAGCAGTACTTC

cdr3_length: 13
j_call: TRBJ1-5
clone_size: .
v_call: TRBV19
d_call: .
cdr3_aa: CASWGANNQPQHF
cdr3_nt: TGTGCCAGTTGGGGGGCGAATAATCAGCCCCAGCATTTT

cdr3_length: 11
j_call: TRBJ1-1
clone_size: .
v_call: TRBV5-1
d_call: .
cdr3_aa: CASGTGRGAFF
cdr3_nt: TGCGCCAGCGGGACTGGTAGGGGAGCTTTCTTT

cdr3_length: 16
j_call: TRBJ1-3
clone_size: once
v_call: TRBV5-8
d_call: .
cdr3_aa: CASSFRQESSGNTIYF
cdr3_nt: TGTGCCAGCAGCTTTCGACAGGAGAGCTCTGGAAACACCATATATTTT

cdr3_length: 17
j_call: TRBJ1-1
clone_size: .
v_call: TRBV14
d_call: TRBD1
cdr3_aa: CASSQGPKGTVDTEAFF
cdr3_nt: TGTGCCAGCAGCCAAGGTCCGAAGGGGACAGTGGACACTGAAGCTTTCTTT

cdr3_length: 14
j_call: TRBJ1-6
clone_size: .
v_call: TRBV28
d_call: .
cdr3_aa: CASSLPGNNSPLHF
cdr3_nt: TGTGCCAGCAGTTTACCTGGTAATAATTCACCCCTCCACTTT

cdr3_length: 14
j_call: TRBJ1-4
clone_size: .
v_call: TRBV4-3
d_call: .
cdr3_aa: CASSQEIQGGKLFF
cdr3_nt: TGCGCCAGCAGCCAAGAAATACAGGGAGGGAAACTGTTTTTT

cdr3_length: 17
j_call: TRBJ2-6
clone_size: once
v_call: TRBV7-9
d_call: TRBD2
cdr3_aa: CASSLGGGRSGANVLTF
cdr3_nt: TGTGCCAGCAGCTTAGGCGGGGGGCGTTCTGGGGCCAACGTCCTGACTTTC

cdr3_length: 17
j_call: TRBJ1-2
clone_size: .
v_call: TRBV5-1
d_call: .
cdr3_aa: CASRLAAIPPADYGYTF
cdr3_nt: TGCGCCAGCAGATTGGCAGCCATCCCCCCCGCCGACTATGGCTACACCTTC

cdr3_length: 16
j_call: TRBJ2-2
clone_size: once
v_call: TRBV19
d_call: .
cdr3_aa: CASTTLGQGNTGELFF
cdr3_nt: TGTGCCAGTACCACCCTGGGGCAGGGGAACACCGGGGAGCTGTTTTTT

cdr3_length: 14
j_call: TRBJ1-2
clone_size: .
v_call: TRBV5-1
d_call: .
cdr3_aa: CASSLGGALDGYTF
cdr3_nt: TGCGCCAGCAGCTTAGGTGGGGCTCTGGATGGCTACACCTTC

cdr3_length: 14
j_call: TRBJ2-5
clone_size: .
v_call: TRBV13
d_call: TRBD2
cdr3_aa: CASSSLAGTETQYF
cdr3_nt: TGTGCCAGCAGCTCACTAGCGGGGACAGAGACCCAGTACTTC

cdr3_length: 12
j_call: TRBJ2-2
clone_size: once
v_call: TRBV5-1
d_call: .
cdr3_aa: CASSQTGGELFF
cdr3_nt: TGCGCCAGCAGCCAAACCGGCGGGGAGCTGTTTTTT

cdr3_length: 13
j_call: TRBJ1-1
clone_size: .
v_call: TRBV5-1
d_call: .
cdr3_aa: CASSLHRATEAFF
cdr3_nt: TGCGCCAGCAGCTTGCACAGGGCCACTGAAGCTTTCTTT

cdr3_length: 16
j_call: TRBJ1-4
clone_size: .
v_call: TRBV5-6
d_call: .
cdr3_aa: CASSHVLRRNPEKLFF
cdr3_nt: TGTGCCAGCAGCCACGTTTTAAGACGGAACCCAGAAAAACTGTTTTTT

cdr3_length: 12
j_call: TRBJ1-6
clone_size: .
v_call: TRBV28
d_call: .
cdr3_aa: CASSQPVRPLHF
cdr3_nt: TGTGCCAGCAGTCAACCGGTTAGGCCCCTCCACTTT

cdr3_length: 15
j_call: TRBJ2-1
clone_size: .
v_call: TRBV7-8
d_call: .
cdr3_aa: CASSYSSSSYNEQFF
cdr3_nt: TGTGCCAGCAGCTATTCGTCTAGTTCATACAATGAGCAGTTCTTC

cdr3_length: 13
j_call: TRBJ2-7
clone_size: .
v_call: TRBV7-9
d_call: TRBD1
cdr3_aa: CASSPGQVHGQYF
cdr3_nt: TGTGCCAGCAGCCCAGGACAGGTTCACGGGCAGTACTTC